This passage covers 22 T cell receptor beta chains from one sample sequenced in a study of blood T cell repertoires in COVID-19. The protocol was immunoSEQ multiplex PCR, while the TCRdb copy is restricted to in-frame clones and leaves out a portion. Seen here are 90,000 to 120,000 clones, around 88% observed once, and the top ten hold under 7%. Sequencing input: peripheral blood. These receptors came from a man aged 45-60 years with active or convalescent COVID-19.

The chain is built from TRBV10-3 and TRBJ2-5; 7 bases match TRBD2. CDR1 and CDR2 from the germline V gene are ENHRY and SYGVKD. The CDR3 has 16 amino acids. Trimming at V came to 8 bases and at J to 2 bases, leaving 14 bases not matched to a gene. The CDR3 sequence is CAIGLTSGTTQETQYF. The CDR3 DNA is TGTGCCATCGGATTGACCTCCGGGACTACACAAGAGACCCAGTACTTC.

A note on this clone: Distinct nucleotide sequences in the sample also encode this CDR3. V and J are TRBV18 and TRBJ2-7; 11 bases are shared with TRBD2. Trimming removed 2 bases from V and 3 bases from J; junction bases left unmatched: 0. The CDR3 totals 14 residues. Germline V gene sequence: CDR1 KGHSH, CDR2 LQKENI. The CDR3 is CASSPGTSGYEQYF. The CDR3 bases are TGTGCCAGCTCACCAGGGACTAGCGGCTACGAGCAGTACTTC.

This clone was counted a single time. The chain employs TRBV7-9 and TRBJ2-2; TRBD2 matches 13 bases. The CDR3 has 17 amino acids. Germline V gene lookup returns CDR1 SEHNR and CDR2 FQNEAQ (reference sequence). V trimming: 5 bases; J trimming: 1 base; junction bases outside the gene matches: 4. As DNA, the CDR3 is TGTGCCAGCAGCCTCCGACTAGCGGGAGGGAACACCGGGGAGCTGTTTTTT. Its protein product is CASSLRLAGGNTGELFF.

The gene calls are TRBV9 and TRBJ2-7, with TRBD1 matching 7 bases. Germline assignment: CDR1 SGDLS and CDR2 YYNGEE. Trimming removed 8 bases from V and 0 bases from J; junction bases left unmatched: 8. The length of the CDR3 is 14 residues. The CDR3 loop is CASARDRASYEQYF. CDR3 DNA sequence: TGTGCCAGTGCGAGAGACAGGGCCTCCTACGAGCAGTACTTC.

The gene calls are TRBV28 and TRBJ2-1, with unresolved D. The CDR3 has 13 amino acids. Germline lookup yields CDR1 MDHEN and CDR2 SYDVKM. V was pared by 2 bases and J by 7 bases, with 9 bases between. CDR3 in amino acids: CASSLLVSNEQFF. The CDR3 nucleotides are TGTGCCAGCAGTTTACTAGTGAGTAATGAGCAGTTCTTC.

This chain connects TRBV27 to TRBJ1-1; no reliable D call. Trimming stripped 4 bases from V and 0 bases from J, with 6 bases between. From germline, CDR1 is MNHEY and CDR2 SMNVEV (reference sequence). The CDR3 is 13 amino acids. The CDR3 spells CASSSQMNTEAFF. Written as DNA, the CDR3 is TGTGCCAGCAGTTCACAGATGAACACTGAAGCTTTCTTT.

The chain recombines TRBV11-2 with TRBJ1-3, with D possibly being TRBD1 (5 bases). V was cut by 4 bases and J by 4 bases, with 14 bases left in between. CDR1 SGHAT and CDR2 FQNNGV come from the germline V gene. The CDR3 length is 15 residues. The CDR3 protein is CASSSGQTRGNTIYF. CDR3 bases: TGTGCCAGCAGCTCAGGGCAAACCAGAGGAAACACCATATATTTT.

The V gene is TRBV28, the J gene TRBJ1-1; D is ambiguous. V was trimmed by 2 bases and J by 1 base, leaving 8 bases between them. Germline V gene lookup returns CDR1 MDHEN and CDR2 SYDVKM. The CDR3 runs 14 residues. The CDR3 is CASSLRHRNTEAFF. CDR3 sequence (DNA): TGTGCCAGCAGTTTAAGGCACAGGAACACTGAAGCTTTCTTT.

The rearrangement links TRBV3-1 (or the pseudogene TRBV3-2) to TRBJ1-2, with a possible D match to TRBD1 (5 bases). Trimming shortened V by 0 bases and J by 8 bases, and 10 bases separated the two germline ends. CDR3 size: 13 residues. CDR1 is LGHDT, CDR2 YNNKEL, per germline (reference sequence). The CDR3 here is CASSQEAGRGYTF. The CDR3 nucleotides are TGTGCCAGCAGCCAAGAAGCGGGGCGCGGCTACACCTTC.

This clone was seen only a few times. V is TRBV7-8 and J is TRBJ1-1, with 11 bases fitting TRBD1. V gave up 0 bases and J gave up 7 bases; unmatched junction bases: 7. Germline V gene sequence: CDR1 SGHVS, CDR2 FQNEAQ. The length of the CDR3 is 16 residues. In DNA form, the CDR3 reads TGTGCCAGCAGCTTAGCTACCGGGACAGGGGGGATTGAAGCTTTCTTT. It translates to CASSLATGTGGIEAFF.

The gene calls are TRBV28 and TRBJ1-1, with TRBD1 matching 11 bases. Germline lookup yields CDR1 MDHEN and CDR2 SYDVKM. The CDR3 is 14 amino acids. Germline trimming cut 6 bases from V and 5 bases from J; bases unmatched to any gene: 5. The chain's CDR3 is CASRKDRGRTEAFF. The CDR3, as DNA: TGTGCCAGCAGGAAGGACAGGGGGCGTACTGAAGCTTTCTTT.

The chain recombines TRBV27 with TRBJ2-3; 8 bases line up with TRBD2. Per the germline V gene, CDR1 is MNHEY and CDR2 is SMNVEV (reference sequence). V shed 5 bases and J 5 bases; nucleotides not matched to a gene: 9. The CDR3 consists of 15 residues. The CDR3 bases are TGTGCCAGCAGTATCCTTAGCGGGAATGGAGATACGCAGTATTTT. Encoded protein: CASSILSGNGDTQYF.

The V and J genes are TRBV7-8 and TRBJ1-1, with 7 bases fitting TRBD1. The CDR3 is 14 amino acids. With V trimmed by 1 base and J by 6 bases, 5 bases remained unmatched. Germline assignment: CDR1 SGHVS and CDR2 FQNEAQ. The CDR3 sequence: CASSLGQGDPEAFF. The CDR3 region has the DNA TGTGCCAGCAGCTTAGGGCAGGGGGACCCTGAAGCTTTCTTT.

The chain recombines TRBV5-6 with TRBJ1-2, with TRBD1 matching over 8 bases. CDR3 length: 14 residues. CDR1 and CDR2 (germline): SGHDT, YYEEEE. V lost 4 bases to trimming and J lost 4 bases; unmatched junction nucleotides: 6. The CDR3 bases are TGTGCCAGCAGCCCCCCGGGACAGGTCTATGGCTACACCTTC. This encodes CASSPPGQVYGYTF.

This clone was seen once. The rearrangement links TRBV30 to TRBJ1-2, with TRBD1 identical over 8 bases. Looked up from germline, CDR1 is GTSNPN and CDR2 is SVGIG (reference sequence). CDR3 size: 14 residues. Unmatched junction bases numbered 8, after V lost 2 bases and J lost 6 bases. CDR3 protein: CAWSSRQGRHGYTF. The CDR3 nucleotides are TGTGCCTGGAGTTCCCGACAGGGGCGGCATGGCTACACCTTC. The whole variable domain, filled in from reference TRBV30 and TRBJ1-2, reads SQTIHQWPATLVQPVGSPLSLECTVEGTSNPNLYWYRQAAGRGLQLLFYSVGIGQISSEVPQNLSASRPQDRQFILSSKKLLLSDSGFYLCAWSSRQGRHGYTFGSGTRLTVV.

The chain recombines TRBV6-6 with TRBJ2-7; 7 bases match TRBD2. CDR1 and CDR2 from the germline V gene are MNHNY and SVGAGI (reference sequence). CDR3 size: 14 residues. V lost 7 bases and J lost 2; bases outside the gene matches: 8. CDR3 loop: CASIETSLTYEQYF. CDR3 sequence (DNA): TGTGCCAGCATCGAGACTAGCTTAACCTACGAGCAGTACTTC.

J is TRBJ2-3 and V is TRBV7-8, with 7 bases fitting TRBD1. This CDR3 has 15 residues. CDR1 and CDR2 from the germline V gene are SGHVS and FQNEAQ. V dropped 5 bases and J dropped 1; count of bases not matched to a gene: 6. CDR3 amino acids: CASSLLTGRTDTQYF. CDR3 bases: TGTGCCAGCAGCCTACTGACAGGGCGCACAGATACGCAGTATTTT.

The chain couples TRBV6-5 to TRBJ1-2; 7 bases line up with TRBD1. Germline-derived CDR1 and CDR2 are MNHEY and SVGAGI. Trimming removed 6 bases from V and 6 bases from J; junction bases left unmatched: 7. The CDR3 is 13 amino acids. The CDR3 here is CASSRTGVNGYTF. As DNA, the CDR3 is TGTGCCAGCAGCCGTACAGGGGTTAATGGCTACACCTTC.

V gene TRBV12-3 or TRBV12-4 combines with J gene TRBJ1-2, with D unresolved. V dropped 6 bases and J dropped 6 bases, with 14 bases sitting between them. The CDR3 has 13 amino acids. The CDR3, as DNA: TGTGCCAGCAGCCTCCGGAGGCAAGATGGCTACACCTTC. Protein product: CASSLRRQDGYTF.

The CDR3 DNA follows: TGTGCCAGCAGCGAACAGGGGGCCAGCTCTGGAAACACCATATATTTT. The encoded protein is CASSEQGASSGNTIYF. This chain links TRBV2 with TRBJ1-3; 9 nucleotides line up with TRBD1. The germline V gene encodes CDR1 SNHLY and CDR2 FYNNEI. V lost 6 bases, J lost 0 bases, and 6 bases stayed unmatched. This CDR3 is built from 16 residues. Combining the CDR3 with reference TRBV2 and TRBJ1-3 gives the whole variable domain EPEVTQTPSHQVTQMGQEVILRCVPISNHLYFYWYRQILGQKVEFLVSFYNNEISEKSEIFDDQFSVERPDGSNFTLKIRSTKLEDSAMYFCASSEQGASSGNTIYFGEGSWLTVV.

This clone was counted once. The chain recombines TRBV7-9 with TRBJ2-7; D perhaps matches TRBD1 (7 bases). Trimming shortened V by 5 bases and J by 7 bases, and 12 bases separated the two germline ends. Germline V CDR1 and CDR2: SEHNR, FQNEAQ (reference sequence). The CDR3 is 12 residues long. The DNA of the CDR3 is TGTGCCAGCAGCCAGGGGGGCTGGGAGCAGTACTTC. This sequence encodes CASSQGGWEQYF. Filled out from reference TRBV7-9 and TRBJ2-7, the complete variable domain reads DTGVSQNPRHKITKRGQNVTFRCDPISEHNRLYWYRQTLGQGPEFLTYFQNEAQLEKSRLLSDRFSAERPKGSFSTLEIQRTEQGDSAMYLCASSQGGWEQYFGPGTRLTVT.

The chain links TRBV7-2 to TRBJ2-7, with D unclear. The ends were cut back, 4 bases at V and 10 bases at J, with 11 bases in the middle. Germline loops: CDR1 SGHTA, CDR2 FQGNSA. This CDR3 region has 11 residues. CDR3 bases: TGTGCCAGCAGCTCACACATGCTCCAGTACTTC. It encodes CASSSHMLQYF.